This T cell receptor beta chain was profiled in a study of T cell responses to AZD1222 COVID-19 vaccine. Overall study results and limits: Donors were chiefly white British, with a greater number of females, and clonal diversity was perhaps underestimated. Receipt of two AZD1222 doses was followed by a rise in Spike-specific TCR breadth and depth.

There are a few counts of this clone. Its antigen is undetermined. Generated by immunoSEQ multiplex PCR, the TCRdb table keeps only in-frame clones and is missing some. The table records 120,000 to 150,000 clones, about 91% of them present only once. Germline V lookup: CDR1 SGHNT, CDR2 YYREEE (reference sequence). The germline V and J ends were trimmed by 2 bases and 3 bases, with 9 bases remaining between them. CDR3 size: 13 residues. Here the sequenced sample was peripheral blood, taken 28 days after the second AZD1222 dose. The sequence was obtained from an adult who received the AZD1222 COVID-19 vaccine. V and J are TRBV5-4 and TRBJ2-7; D is perhaps TRBD2 (6 bases). The CDR3 is CASSFRGNYEQYF. The CDR3 bases are TGTGCCAGCAGCTTTCGGGGGAACTACGAGCAGTACTTC.